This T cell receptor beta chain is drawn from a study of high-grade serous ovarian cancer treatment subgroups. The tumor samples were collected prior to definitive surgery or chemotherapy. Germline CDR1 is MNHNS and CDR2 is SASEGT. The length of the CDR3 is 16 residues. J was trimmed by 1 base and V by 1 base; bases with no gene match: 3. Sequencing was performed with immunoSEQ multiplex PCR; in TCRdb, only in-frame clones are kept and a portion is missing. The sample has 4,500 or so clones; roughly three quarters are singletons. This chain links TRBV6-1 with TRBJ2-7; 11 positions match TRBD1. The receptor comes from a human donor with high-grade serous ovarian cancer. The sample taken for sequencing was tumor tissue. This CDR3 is CASSEDGTGGSYEQYF. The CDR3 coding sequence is TGTGCCAGCAGTGAAGACGGGACAGGGGGATCCTACGAGCAGTACTTC.